This entry lists 10 T cell receptor beta chains sequenced from one sample in a study of beta chain features in type 1 diabetes. The study, taken as a whole, reports: All four CD4+ subsets of Type 1 diabetes patients contained TCRB CDR3s that were moderately but significantly shorter.

Sequenced material consisted of expressed TCRB transcripts (all of the isolated RNA was reverse transcribed). Clones were sequenced by immunoSEQ multiplex PCR, and TCRdb holds only the in-frame ones, with some missing. This table holds over 300,000 clones, about a tenth found once. Their specific antigens are unknown. Material for sequencing was central memory CD4+ T cells from blood. The receptors were gathered from a man aged 30 to 45 with type 1 diabetes.

Only a few counts were recorded for this clone. This chain joins TRBV5-5 and TRBJ1-4; D is ambiguous. This CDR3 is built from 12 residues. The ends were cut back, 0 bases at V and 8 bases at J, with 5 bases in the middle. Germline V CDR1 and CDR2: SGHKS, YYEKEE (reference sequence). For the CDR3, the DNA is TGTGCCAGCAGCTTGGCCGAGGAAAAACTGTTTTTT. This sequence encodes CASSLAEEKLFF.

This clone was observed at least ten times. The V call is TRBV7-9, the J call TRBJ2-7; D unresolved. The ends were cut back, 4 bases at V and 6 bases at J, with 10 bases in the middle. Germline CDR1 and CDR2: SEHNR and FQNEAQ (reference sequence). The CDR3 consists of 12 residues. CDR3 coding DNA: TGTGCCAGCAGCTCCCCACCCGTCGAGCAGTACTTC. It encodes CASSSPPVEQYF.

The V and J genes are TRBV6-6 and TRBJ2-5; D ambiguous. Per germline, CDR1 MNHNY and CDR2 SVGAGI (reference sequence). V was pared by 2 bases and J by 4 bases, with 5 bases between. This CDR3 has 12 amino acids. The CDR3, as DNA: TGTGCCAGCAGTTACCCAGGAGAGACCCAGTACTTC. It encodes CASSYPGETQYF.

The table lists this clone with a few counts. The chain employs TRBV19 and TRBJ1-6, with TRBD1 matching 8 bases. The CDR3 is 13 amino acids. CDR1 is LNHDA and CDR2 is SQIVND in the germline V gene (reference sequence). J gave up 10 bases and V 6 bases, and 5 bases lay outside the gene matches. CDR3 nucleotide sequence: TGTGCCAGTAGCGGACAGGGCGGATCACCCCTCCACTTT. It translates to CASSGQGGSPLHF.

This clone was seen at least ten times. The V call is TRBV11-2, the J call TRBJ2-7, with D unresolved. The CDR3 loop spans 15 amino acids. Between the trimmed V and J ends, which lost 0 bases and 2 bases, there was a span of 11 bases. Per germline, CDR1 SGHAT and CDR2 FQNNGV. The CDR3 protein is CASSLDRLTAYEQYF. DNA for the CDR3: TGTGCCAGCAGCTTAGATCGGTTAACAGCCTACGAGCAGTACTTC.

Only a few counts were recorded for this clone. The gene calls are TRBV25-1 and TRBJ2-6, with D unresolved. The CDR3 length is 13 residues. The V gene's germline CDR1 is MGHDK and CDR2 SYGVNS. The V end lost 6 bases, the J end lost 4 bases, and 7 bases lay between the germline ends. CDR3 in DNA: TGTGCCAGCAGACGAGCCGGGGCCAACGTCCTGACTTTC. Translated, it gives CASRRAGANVLTF.

The chain carries TRBV5-1 and TRBJ2-6; 7 bases map to TRBD1. CDR1 and CDR2 (germline): SGHRS, YFSETQ. The CDR3 consists of 16 residues. V lost 2 bases, J lost 2 bases, and 4 bases stayed unmatched. CDR3 residues: CASSLGGGPGANVLTF. In DNA, the CDR3 is TGCGCCAGCAGCTTAGGGGGCGGGCCTGGGGCCAACGTCCTGACTTTC.

This clone was detected ten times or more. The chain recombines TRBV6-5 with TRBJ1-2; 8 nucleotides match TRBD1. CDR1 MNHEY and CDR2 SVGAGI come from the germline V gene. Germline trimming cut 7 bases from V and 2 bases from J; bases unmatched to any gene: 6. CDR3 length: 14 residues. CDR3 loop: CASISQGGNYGYTF. In DNA form, the CDR3 reads TGTGCCAGCATTTCACAGGGGGGGAACTATGGCTACACCTTC.

The rearrangement uses TRBV29-1 and TRBJ2-3; D ambiguous. Trimming shortened V by 4 bases and J by 4 bases, and 12 bases separated the two germline ends. This CDR3 has 13 residues. Germline V lookup: CDR1 SQVTM, CDR2 ANQGSEA. The CDR3 DNA reads TGCAGCGTTGCCTTAATAGGCGCAGATACGCAGTATTTT. This sequence encodes CSVALIGADTQYF.

This clone was seen ten or more times. This chain joins TRBV10-2 and TRBJ1-4; the match to TRBD1 covers 9 bases. V dropped 8 bases and J dropped 8; count of bases not matched to a gene: 6. CDR1 is WSHSY, CDR2 SAAADI, per germline. This CDR3 is built from 13 residues. The CDR3 spells CASRTGAGEKLFF. As DNA, the CDR3 is TGCGCCAGCCGGACAGGGGCCGGAGAAAAACTGTTTTTT.